Below are 7 T cell receptor beta chains sequenced from a single sample in a study of CD8 T cells in Susac syndrome. The RNA, 0.5 to 1 ug, was put through reverse transcription using random hexamers. TCRdb analysed the immunoSEQ multiplex PCR reads with MiXCR anew, one entry per CDR3 protein. The sample records approximately 150,000 distinct CDR3 sequences, roughly 95% being singletons. The sequenced sample was CD4+ T cells from PBMCs. Source of these receptors: a human donor with multiple sclerosis.

The gene calls are TRBV7-8 and TRBJ1-1; D not certain. The CDR3 is 13 amino acids. V lost 2 bases and J 1 base, leaving 5 bases between the germline ends. Germline CDR1 reads SGHVS; CDR2 reads FQNEAQ. The CDR3 spells CASSLQQNTEAFF. The CDR3 coding sequence is TGTGCCAGCAGCTTACAACAGAACACTGAAGCTTTCTTT.

The rearrangement joins TRBV20-1 to TRBJ2-7; D assignment may be TRBD1 or TRBD2 (6 bases each). The V and J ends lost 6 bases and 3 bases respectively, with 15 bases between them. The CDR3 covers 13 residues. Germline V gene data show CDR1 as DFQATT and CDR2 as SNEGSKA (reference sequence). This CDR3 reads CSANRDSSYEQYF. The CDR3, as DNA: TGCAGTGCGAACAGGGACTCAAGCTACGAGCAGTACTTC.

This chain joins TRBV18 and TRBJ2-1, with D perhaps being TRBD1 or TRBD2 (6 bases each). The V gene lost 6 bases and the J gene lost 8 bases, with 11 bases spanning the gap. The CDR3 spans 12 residues. Germline V gene lookup returns CDR1 KGHSH and CDR2 LQKENI. The CDR3 spells CASSRGQDEQFF. The CDR3 bases are TGTGCCAGCTCCCGGGGGCAGGATGAGCAGTTCTTC.

The chain employs TRBV10-3 and TRBJ2-3, with D perhaps TRBD2 (6 bases). V lost 4 bases to trimming and J lost 0 bases, with 23 bases between them. The germline V gene has CDR1 ENHRY and CDR2 SYGVKD. The CDR3 covers 19 residues. CDR3 in DNA: TGTGCCATCAGTGCACCCCCTGGAACTAGCAGTGATAGCACAGATACGCAGTATTTT. Amino acid sequence: CAISAPPGTSSDSTDTQYF.

V gene TRBV29-1 combines with J gene TRBJ2-2; 8 bases fit TRBD2. This CDR3 is 15 amino acids long. CDR1 and CDR2 (germline): SQVTM, ANQGSEA. V shed 7 bases and J 5 bases; nucleotides not matched to a gene: 12. CDR3 sequence reads: CSAHGRAGETGELFF. The DNA of the CDR3 is TGCAGCGCCCACGGGAGGGCGGGGGAGACCGGGGAGCTGTTTTTT.

The chain uses TRBV20-1 and TRBJ2-3, with TRBD2 matching over 12 bases. V was clipped by 5 bases and J by 4 bases; unmatched bases: 4. The CDR3 contains 14 residues. Germline V gives CDR1 DFQATT, CDR2 SNEGSKA (reference sequence). CDR3 nucleotide sequence: TGCAGTGCTCCTCTAGCGGGAGGGCCAGATACGCAGTATTTT. Protein: CSAPLAGGPDTQYF.

The V call is TRBV20-1, the J call TRBJ1-1; maybe TRBD1 (6 bases). The V gene's germline CDR1 is DFQATT and CDR2 SNEGSKA (reference sequence). This CDR3 has 14 residues. The V end was cut by 6 bases, the J end by 11 bases, with 25 bases between. CDR3 sequence: CSALYGTNRKRAFF. The CDR3 DNA follows: TGCAGTGCCCTGTACGGGACAAACAGGAAGCGGGCTTTCTTT.